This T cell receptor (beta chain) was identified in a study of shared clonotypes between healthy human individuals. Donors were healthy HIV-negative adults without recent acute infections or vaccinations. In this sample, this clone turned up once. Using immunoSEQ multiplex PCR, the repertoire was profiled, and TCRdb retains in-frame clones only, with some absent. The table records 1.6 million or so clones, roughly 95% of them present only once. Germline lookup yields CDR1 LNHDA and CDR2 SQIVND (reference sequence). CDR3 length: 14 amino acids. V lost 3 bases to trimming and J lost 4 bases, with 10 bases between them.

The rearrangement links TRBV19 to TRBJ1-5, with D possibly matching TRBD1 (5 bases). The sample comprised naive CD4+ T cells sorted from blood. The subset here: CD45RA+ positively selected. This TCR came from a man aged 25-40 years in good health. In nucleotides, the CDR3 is TGTGCCAGTAGTATTAGGGGTAAGAATCAGCCCCAGCATTTT. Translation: CASSIRGKNQPQHF.